This note documents a single T cell receptor beta chain sequence. These data are taken from a study of blood T cell repertoires in COVID-19. Study-level information: T cells, B-cell-depleted T cells, or PBMCs provided the cDNA or gDNA that served as material.

CDR1 is SGDLS and CDR2 is YYNGEE in the germline V gene. Trimming took off 0 bases at V and 4 bases at J, with 8 bases between the two ends. CDR3 length equals 14 residues. How the authors handled the data: Amplification of reference gene primers was used by the study to estimate nucleated cell counts. Clones were read by immunoSEQ multiplex PCR, and TCRdb kept only the in-frame ones, dropping some. The DNA was the basis for D and trimming; V, J and clone size are from that table. The sample records 120,000 to 150,000 clones, approximately 87% being singletons. The chain recombines TRBV9 with TRBJ1-5; no clear D. The TCR comes from a woman aged 45 to 65 with active or convalescent COVID-19. The sample comprised peripheral blood. The CDR3 DNA reads TGTGCCAGCAGCGTAGGTTTGGAGAATCAGCCCCAGCATTTT. Protein: CASSVGLENQPQHF.